This T cell receptor beta chain stems from a study of blood T cell repertoires in COVID-19 (dated by TCRdb to the early 2020s). About the full investigation: Collaborator samples came from the United States, Italy and Spain and covered acute and convalescent phases of COVID-19. The material from the prospective study consisted of cDNA or gDNA derived from T cells, B-cell-depleted T cells, or PBMCs. Nearly every sample came with metadata listing a de-identified subject ID, COVID-19 status, age in years and sex. Samples were obtained from the ongoing ImmuneRACE study (first 160 participants) and from some 1,300 subjects provided by 6 global collaborators. Where available, HLA class I and class II types were taken from metadata supplied by the sample provider and were not determined by assay-based typing. Deeply sampled blood TCRbeta repertoires from subjects exposed to, actively infected with, or recovered from COVID-19 were included in the dataset. The repertoires were released in a freely available public database meant as a resource for research on the immune response to SARS-CoV-2. Broad study findings and their caveats: Clinical and demographic metadata were provided uncurated, with the amount varying by source and participant.

Its CDR3 holds 16 amino acids, cysteine through phenylalanine. Left in the record is the CDR3 DNA by itself, 48 bases read in frame from the first base. The germline V gene specifies KGHSH as CDR1 and LQKENI as CDR2. The trim is 2 bases for V and 1 base for J, with a gap of 14 bases between the germline ends. TCRbeta CDR3 regions were amplified from genomic DNA by means of the immunoSEQ Assay, a bias-controlled multiplex PCR. The original methods were these. The number of nucleated cells in each sample was estimated by amplification of reference gene primers within the assay. Sequence reads were collapsed and filtered to measure the absolute abundance of every unique TCRbeta CDR3 rearrangement. Productive Simpson clonality was computed per sample as the square root of Simpson's diversity index over productive rearrangements. Drawn from immuneACCESS, this table holds only the in-frame rearrangements with V and J called that TCRdb kept. Clones are partly lost; checked studies trace under half to an unresolved V gene and leave the rest unexplained. V and J calls and clone size are given by that table; D and trimming were obtained from the DNA. Present in this sample are about 310,000 clones, around nine tenths of which were seen just once. The ten largest clones take up 1% of the sample.

Each collaborating institution followed its own protocols to collect whole blood in K2EDTA tubes. For TCRbeta analysis, collaborators shipped samples in one of three forms: frozen whole blood, isolated PBMCs, or DNA extracted from either of those sample types. As regards this clone: Which antigen it targets is not known. Per-base quality was not reported, and no clone a single base away is much larger than it.

The specimen was peripheral blood. The chain couples TRBV18 to TRBJ2-5; a weak D assignment points to TRBD1 (6 bases agree). The TCR comes from a man aged 45-65 years with active or convalescent COVID-19. The sequence in DNA is TGTGCCAGCTCACCAAATACAGGGATAAGCCAAGAGACCCAGTACTTC. Its protein product is CASSPNTGISQETQYF.